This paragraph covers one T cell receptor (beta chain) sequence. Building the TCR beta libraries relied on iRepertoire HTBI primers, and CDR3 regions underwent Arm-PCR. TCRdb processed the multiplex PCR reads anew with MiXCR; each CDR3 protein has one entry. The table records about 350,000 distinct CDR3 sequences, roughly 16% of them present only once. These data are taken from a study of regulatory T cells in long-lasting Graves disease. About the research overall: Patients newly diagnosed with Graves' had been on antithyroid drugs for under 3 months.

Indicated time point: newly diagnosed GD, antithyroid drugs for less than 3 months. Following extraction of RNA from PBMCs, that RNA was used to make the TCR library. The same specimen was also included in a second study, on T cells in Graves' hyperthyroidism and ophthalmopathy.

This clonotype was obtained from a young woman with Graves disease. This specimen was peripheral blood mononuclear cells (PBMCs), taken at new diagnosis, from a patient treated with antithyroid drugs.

This CDR3 is CASSIPLLAGVISEQFF. CDR3 DNA sequence: TGTGCCAGTAGTATTCCCCTACTAGCGGGAGTGATCAGTGAGCAGTTCTTC. The chain combines TRBV19 with TRBJ2-1; 11 nucleotides line up with TRBD2. Germline trimming cut 3 bases from V and 9 bases from J; bases unmatched to any gene: 13. Looked up from germline, CDR1 is LNHDA and CDR2 is SQIVND (reference sequence). This CDR3 region has 17 residues.